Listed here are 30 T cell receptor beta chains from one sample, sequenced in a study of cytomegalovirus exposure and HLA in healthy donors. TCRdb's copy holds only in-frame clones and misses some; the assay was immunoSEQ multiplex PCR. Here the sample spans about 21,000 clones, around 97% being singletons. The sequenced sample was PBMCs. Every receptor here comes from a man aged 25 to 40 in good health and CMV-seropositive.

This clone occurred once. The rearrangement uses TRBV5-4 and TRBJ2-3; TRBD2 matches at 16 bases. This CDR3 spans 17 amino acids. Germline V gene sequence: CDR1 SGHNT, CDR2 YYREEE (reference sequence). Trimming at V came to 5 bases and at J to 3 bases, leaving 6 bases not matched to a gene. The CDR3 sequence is CASSPGTSGRETDTQYF. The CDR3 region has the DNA TGTGCCAGCAGTCCCGGGACTAGCGGGAGGGAAACAGATACGCAGTATTTT.

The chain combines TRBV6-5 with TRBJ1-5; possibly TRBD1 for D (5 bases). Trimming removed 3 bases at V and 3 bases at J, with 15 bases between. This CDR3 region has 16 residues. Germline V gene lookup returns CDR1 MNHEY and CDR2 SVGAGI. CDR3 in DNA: TGTGCCAGCAGTTATGCGGGGCCCGGCTACAATCAGCCCCAGCATTTT. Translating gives CASSYAGPGYNQPQHF.

The CDR3 loop reads CASSPDQARISTDTQYF. The DNA for the CDR3 is TGTGCCAGCAGCCCCGACCAGGCTCGTATTAGCACAGATACGCAGTATTTT. This sequence joins TRBV9 and TRBJ2-3; D call uncertain. Germline CDR1 is SGDLS and CDR2 is YYNGEE. This CDR3 region has 17 residues. With 4 bases removed from V and 0 bases from J, the gap between germline ends came to 18 bases.

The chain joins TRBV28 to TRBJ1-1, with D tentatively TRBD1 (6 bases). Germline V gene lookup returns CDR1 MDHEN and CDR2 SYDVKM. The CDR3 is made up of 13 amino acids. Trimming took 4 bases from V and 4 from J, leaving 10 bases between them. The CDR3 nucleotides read TGTGCCAGCAGTTCACAAGGGGGCACTGAAGCTTTCTTT. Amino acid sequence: CASSSQGGTEAFF.

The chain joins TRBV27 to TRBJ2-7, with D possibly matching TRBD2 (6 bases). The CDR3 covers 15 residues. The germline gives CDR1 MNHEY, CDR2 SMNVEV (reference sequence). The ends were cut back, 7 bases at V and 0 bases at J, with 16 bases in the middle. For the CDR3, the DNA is TGTGCCAGCACCTGGGGGGACGGGAGCTCCTACGAGCAGTACTTC. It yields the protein CASTWGDGSSYEQYF.

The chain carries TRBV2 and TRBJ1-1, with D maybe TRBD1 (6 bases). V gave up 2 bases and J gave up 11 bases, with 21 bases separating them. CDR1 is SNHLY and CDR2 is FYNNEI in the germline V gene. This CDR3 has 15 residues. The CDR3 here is CASSERPTGDVAAFF. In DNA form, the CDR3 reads TGTGCCAGCAGTGAAAGGCCGACAGGTGATGTGGCCGCTTTCTTT.

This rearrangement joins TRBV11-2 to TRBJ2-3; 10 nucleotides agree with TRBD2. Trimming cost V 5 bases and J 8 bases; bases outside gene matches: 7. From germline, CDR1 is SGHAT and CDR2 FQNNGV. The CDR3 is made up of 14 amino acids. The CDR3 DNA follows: TGTGCCAGCAGCACCGGGACTAGCGTGCGTACGCAGTATTTT. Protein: CASSTGTSVRTQYF.

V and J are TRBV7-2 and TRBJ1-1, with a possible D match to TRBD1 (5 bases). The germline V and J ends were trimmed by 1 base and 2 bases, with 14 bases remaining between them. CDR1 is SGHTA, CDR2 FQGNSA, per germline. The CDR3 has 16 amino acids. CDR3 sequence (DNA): TGTGCCAGCAGCTTAGGCGGGGGGGTTCTCAACACTGAAGCTTTCTTT. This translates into CASSLGGGVLNTEAFF.

The CDR3 region is CASSPGQGLNTEAFF. The CDR3 DNA sequence: TGCGCCAGCAGCCCGGGACAGGGACTGAACACTGAAGCTTTCTTT. The rearrangement links TRBV5-1 to TRBJ1-1, with 9 positions matching TRBD1. The CDR3 extends over 15 amino acids. Trimming cost V 4 bases and J 0 bases; bases outside gene matches: 4. In germline, CDR1 is SGHRS, CDR2 YFSETQ.

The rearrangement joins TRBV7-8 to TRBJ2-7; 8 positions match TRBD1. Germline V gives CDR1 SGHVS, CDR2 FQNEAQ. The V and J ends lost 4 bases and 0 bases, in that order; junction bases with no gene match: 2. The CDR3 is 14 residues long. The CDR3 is CASSSGTGSYEQYF. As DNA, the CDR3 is TGTGCCAGCAGCTCCGGGACAGGCTCCTACGAGCAGTACTTC.

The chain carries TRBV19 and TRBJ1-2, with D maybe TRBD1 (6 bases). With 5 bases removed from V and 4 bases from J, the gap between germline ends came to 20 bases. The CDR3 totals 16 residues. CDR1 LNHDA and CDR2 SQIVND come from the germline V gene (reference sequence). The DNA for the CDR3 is TGTGCCAGTAGTCCCCTGGGGGCAGGCGACCGCTATGGCTACACCTTC. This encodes CASSPLGAGDRYGYTF. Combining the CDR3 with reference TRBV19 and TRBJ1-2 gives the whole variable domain DGGITQSPKYLFRKEGQNVTLSCEQNLNHDAMYWYRQDPGQGLRLIYYSQIVNDFQKGDIAEGYSVSREKKESFPLTVTSAQKNPTAFYLCASSPLGAGDRYGYTFGSGTRLTVV.

The CDR3 reads CASSAAKTGTYTF. CDR3 DNA sequence: TGTGCCAGCAGCGCGGCTAAGACAGGGACCTACACCTTC. The chain employs TRBV11-1 and TRBJ1-2; TRBD1 matches at 7 bases. The CDR3 runs 13 residues. Per germline, CDR1 SGHAT and CDR2 FQDESV (reference sequence). V lost 5 bases, J lost 10 bases, and 10 bases stayed unmatched.

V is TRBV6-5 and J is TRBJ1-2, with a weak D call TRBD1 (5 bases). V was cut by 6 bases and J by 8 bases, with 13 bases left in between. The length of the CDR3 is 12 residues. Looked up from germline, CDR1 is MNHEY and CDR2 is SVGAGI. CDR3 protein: CASSAGVGGYTF. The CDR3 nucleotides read TGTGCCAGCAGCGCGGGGGTCGGGGGCTACACCTTC.

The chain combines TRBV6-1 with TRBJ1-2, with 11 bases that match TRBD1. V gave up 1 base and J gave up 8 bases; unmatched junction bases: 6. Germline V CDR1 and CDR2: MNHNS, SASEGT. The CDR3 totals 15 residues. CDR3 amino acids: CASSEGGTGGLGYTF. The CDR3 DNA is TGTGCCAGCAGTGAAGGGGGGACAGGGGGTTTAGGCTACACCTTC.

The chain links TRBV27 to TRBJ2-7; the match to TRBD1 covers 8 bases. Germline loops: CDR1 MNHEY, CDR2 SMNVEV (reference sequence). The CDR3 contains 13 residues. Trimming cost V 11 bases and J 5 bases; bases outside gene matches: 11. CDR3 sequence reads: CACGTGAGDEQYF. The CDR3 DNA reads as TGTGCCTGTGGGACAGGTGCTGGGGACGAGCAGTACTTC.

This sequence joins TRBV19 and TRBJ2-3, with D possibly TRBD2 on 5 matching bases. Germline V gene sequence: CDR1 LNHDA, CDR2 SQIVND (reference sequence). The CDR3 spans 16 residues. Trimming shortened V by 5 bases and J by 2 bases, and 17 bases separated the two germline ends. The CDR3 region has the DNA TGTGCCAGTAGTCTAAACCCCAGGACTTCCACAGATACGCAGTATTTT. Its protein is CASSLNPRTSTDTQYF.

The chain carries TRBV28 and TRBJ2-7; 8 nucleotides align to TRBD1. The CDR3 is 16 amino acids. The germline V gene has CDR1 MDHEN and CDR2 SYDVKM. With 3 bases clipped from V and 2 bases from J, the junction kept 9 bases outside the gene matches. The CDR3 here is CASSFSFRGPTYEQYF. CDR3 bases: TGTGCCAGCAGTTTCTCCTTCAGGGGGCCTACCTACGAGCAGTACTTC.

Written as DNA, the CDR3 is TGTGCCAGCAGCTTAATCCTAGCGGCTAACACCGGGGAGCTGTTTTTT. It codes for CASSLILAANTGELFF. This chain uses TRBV7-9 with TRBJ2-2; TRBD2 aligns across 7 bases. This CDR3 has 16 amino acids. V gave up 2 bases and J gave up 2 bases; unmatched junction bases: 5. Looked up from germline, CDR1 is SEHNR and CDR2 is FQNEAQ (reference sequence).

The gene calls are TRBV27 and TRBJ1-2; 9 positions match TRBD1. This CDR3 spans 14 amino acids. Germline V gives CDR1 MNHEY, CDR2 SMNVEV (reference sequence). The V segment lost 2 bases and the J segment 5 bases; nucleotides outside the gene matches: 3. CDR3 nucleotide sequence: TGTGCCAGCAGTTTACGACAGGGGGGATATGGCTACACCTTC. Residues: CASSLRQGGYGYTF.

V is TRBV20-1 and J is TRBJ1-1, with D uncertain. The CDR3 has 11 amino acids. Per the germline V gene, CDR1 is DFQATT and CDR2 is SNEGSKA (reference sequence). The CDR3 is CRGKSGTEAFF. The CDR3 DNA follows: TGCAGGGGCAAGAGTGGAACTGAAGCTTTCTTT.

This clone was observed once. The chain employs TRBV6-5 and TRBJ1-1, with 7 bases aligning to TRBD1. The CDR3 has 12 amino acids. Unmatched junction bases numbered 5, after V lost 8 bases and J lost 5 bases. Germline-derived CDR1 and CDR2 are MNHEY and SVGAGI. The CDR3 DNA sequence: TGTGCCAGCTCGACAGGGTGGACTGAAGCTTTCTTT. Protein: CASSTGWTEAFF.

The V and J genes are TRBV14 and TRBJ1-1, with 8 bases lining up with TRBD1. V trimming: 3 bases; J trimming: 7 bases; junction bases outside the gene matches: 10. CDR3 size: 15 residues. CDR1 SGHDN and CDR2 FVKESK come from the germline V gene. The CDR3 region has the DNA TGTGCCAGCAGCCAGCCCCGTGGACAGGGCATTGAAGCTTTCTTT. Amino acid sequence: CASSQPRGQGIEAFF.

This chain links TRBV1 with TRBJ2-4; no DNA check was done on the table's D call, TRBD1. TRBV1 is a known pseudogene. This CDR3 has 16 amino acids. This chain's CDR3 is CTSSQDRGRSGNIQYF. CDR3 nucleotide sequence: TGCACCAGCAGCCAAGATAGGGGGCGCAGTGGGAACATTCAGTACTTC.

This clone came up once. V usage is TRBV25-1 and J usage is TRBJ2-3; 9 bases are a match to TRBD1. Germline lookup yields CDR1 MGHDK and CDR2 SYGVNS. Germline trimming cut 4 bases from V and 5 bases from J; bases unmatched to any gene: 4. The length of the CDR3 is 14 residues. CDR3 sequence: CASSGYRGRDTQYF. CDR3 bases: TGTGCCAGCAGTGGTTACAGGGGGCGAGATACGCAGTATTTT.

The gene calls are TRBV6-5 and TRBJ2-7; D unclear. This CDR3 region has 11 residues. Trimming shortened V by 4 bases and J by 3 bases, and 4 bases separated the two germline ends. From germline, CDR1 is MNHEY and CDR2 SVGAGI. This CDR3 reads CASSSYYEQYF. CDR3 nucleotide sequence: TGTGCCAGCAGTTCTTACTACGAGCAGTACTTC.

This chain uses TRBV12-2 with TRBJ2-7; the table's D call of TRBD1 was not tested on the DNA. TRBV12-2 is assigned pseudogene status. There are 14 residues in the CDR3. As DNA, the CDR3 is TGTGCAAGTCGCTTAGGACAGAGCTCCTACGAGCAGTACTTC. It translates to CASRLGQSSYEQYF.

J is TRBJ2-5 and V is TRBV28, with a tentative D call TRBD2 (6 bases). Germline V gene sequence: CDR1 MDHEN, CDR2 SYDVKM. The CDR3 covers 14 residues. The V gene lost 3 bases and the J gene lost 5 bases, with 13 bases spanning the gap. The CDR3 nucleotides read TGTGCCAGCAGTTTGCGCGGGGCGTGGGAGACCCAGTACTTC. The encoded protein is CASSLRGAWETQYF.

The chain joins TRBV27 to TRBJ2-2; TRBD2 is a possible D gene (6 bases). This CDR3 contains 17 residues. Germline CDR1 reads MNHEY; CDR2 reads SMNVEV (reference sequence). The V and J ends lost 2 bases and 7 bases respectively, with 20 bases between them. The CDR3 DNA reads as TGTGCCAGCAGTTTACGGCCACTAGCCAGGTCTCACGGGGAGCTGTTTTTT. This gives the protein CASSLRPLARSHGELFF.

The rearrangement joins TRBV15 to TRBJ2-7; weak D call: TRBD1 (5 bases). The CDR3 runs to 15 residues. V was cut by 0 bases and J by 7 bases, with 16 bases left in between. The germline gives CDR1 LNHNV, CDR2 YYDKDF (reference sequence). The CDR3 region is CATSRDSHRIEEQYF. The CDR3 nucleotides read TGTGCCACCAGCAGAGATAGCCACAGGATCGAAGAGCAGTACTTC.

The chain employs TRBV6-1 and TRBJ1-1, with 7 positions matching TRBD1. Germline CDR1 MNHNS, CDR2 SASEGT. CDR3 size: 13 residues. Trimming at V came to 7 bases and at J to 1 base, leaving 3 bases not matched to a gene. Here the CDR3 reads CASTRQGNTEAFF. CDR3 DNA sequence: TGTGCCAGCACCCGACAGGGGAACACTGAAGCTTTCTTT.